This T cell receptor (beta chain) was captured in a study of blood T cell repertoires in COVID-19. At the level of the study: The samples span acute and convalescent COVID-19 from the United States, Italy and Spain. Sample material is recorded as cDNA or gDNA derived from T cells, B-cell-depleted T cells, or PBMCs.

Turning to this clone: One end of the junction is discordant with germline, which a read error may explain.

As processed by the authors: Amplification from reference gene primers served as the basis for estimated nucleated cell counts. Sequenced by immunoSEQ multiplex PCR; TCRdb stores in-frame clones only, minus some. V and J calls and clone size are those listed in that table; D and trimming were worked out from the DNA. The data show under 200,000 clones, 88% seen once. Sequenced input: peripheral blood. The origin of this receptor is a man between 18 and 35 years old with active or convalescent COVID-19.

The CDR3: CTSSLGNGGITDTQYF. DNA of the CDR3: TGCACCAGCAGCTTGGGTAACGGGGGTATCACAGATACGCAGTATTTT. The rearrangement uses TRBV5-1 and TRBJ2-3, with D tentatively TRBD2 (6 bases). CDR3 length: 16 amino acids. The germline gives CDR1 SGHRS, CDR2 YFSETQ. Supplemented by reference TRBV5-1 and TRBJ2-3, the full variable domain reads KAGVTQTPRYLIKTRGQQVTLSCSPISGHRSVSWYQQTPGQGLQFLFEYFSETQRNKGNFPGRFSGRQFSNSRSEMNVSTLELGDSALYLCTSSLGNGGITDTQYFGPGTRLTVL.